Shown below are 10 T cell receptor beta chains from a single sample sequenced in a study of T cells in Graves' hyperthyroidism and ophthalmopathy. TCR beta CDR3 region amplification was performed from RNA transcripts. The TCR CDR3 was amplified in a first-round RT-PCR using the HTBI primer set. TCRdb processed the multiplex PCR reads anew with MiXCR; each CDR3 protein has one entry. Of over 450,000 distinct CDR3 sequences detected, roughly 17% appear once; the ten largest clones hold approximately 15%. Sequencing was done on a sample of blood. These receptors were taken from a woman under 30 with Graves' ophthalmopathy.

This clonotype was seen at least ten times. The chain couples TRBV12-3 or TRBV12-4 to TRBJ2-7, with 9 bases matching TRBD1. This CDR3 has 13 residues. V dropped 4 bases and J dropped 3; count of bases not matched to a gene: 1. CDR3 sequence: CASSSTGGYEQYF. DNA of the CDR3: TGTGCCAGCAGTTCGACAGGGGGCTACGAGCAGTACTTC.

This clonotype was counted only a few times. CDR3 region: CASSQDGGLAANEQFF. CDR3 sequence (DNA): TGCGCCAGCAGCCAAGATGGGGGACTAGCGGCCAATGAGCAGTTCTTC. The chain couples TRBV4-3 to TRBJ2-1; 11 bases align to TRBD2. CDR3 size: 16 residues. With V trimmed by 0 bases and J by 6 bases, 4 bases remained unmatched. Germline CDR1 LGHNA, CDR2 YSLEER.

This clonotype was picked up many times. This sequence joins TRBV28 and TRBJ2-7, with 9 bases matching TRBD1. Germline V gene lookup returns CDR1 MDHEN and CDR2 SYDVKM. This CDR3 region has 14 residues. The V and J ends lost 2 bases and 5 bases, in that order; junction bases with no gene match: 4. The CDR3, as DNA: TGTGCCAGCAGTTTAACAGGGGGCGGGAACGAGCAGTACTTC. Its translation: CASSLTGGGNEQYF.

About this clonotype: The junction shows a germline mismatch at one end, possibly a read error. V and J are TRBV19 and TRBJ2-2, with D possibly TRBD2 on 6 matching bases. The germline V gene encodes CDR1 LNHDA and CDR2 SQIVND (reference sequence). CDR3 size: 13 residues. CDR3 sequence (DNA): TGTGCCAGTAGTTCCCCGGGACCGGGGGAACTGTTTTTT. Translating it yields CASSSPGPGELFF.

The chain joins TRBV4-2 to TRBJ2-1, with 10 nucleotides matching TRBD2. The V and J ends lost 1 base and 6 bases, in that order; junction bases with no gene match: 12. CDR3 length: 18 residues. CDR1 LGHNA and CDR2 YNFKEQ come from the germline V gene. CDR3 sequence: CASSQVGGGLAELNEQFF. The CDR3 bases are TGTGCCAGCAGCCAAGTCGGGGGTGGACTAGCGGAACTCAATGAGCAGTTCTTC.

This clonotype was picked up a small number of times. The J gene is TRBJ1-2, the V gene TRBV30; no reliable D call. CDR1 and CDR2 (germline): GTSNPN, SVGIG (reference sequence). Between the trimmed V and J ends, which lost 5 bases and 4 bases, there was a span of 14 bases. The CDR3 is 13 residues long. This CDR3 reads CAWGYTEVYGYTF. The DNA of the CDR3 is TGTGCCTGGGGTTATACAGAAGTCTATGGCTACACCTTC.

This clonotype was detected only a few times. The chain has TRBV27 and TRBJ1-4; no clear D. Deletions cut 3 bases from V and 8 bases from J, with 16 bases between. The CDR3 loop spans 15 amino acids. Germline V gene data show CDR1 as MNHEY and CDR2 as SMNVEV (reference sequence). Here the CDR3 reads CASSFLSSAGEKLFF. In nucleotides, the CDR3 is TGTGCCAGCAGTTTTCTCAGTAGCGCTGGCGAAAAACTGTTTTTT.

The V call is TRBV6-2 or TRBV6-3, the J call TRBJ2-3; unclear D gene. The CDR3 length is 15 residues. CDR1 is MNHEY and CDR2 is SVGEGT in the germline V gene. Trimming removed 4 bases at V and 5 bases at J, with 16 bases between. The CDR3 here is CASSSVVWREDTQYF. The CDR3 bases are TGTGCCAGCAGTTCTGTAGTATGGCGTGAAGATACGCAGTATTTT.

The chain links TRBV7-9 to TRBJ2-1; possible D gene TRBD1, 6 bases. Trimming removed 6 bases from V and 0 bases from J, with 18 bases in between. The V gene's germline CDR1 is SEHNR and CDR2 FQNEAQ (reference sequence). The CDR3 has 17 amino acids. CDR3 in DNA: TGTGCCAGCAGTAAACGTAAGGGACAAAGCTCCTACAATGAGCAGTTCTTC. Translated: CASSKRKGQSSYNEQFF.

The rearrangement joins TRBV14 to TRBJ1-2; D remains ambiguous. The CDR3 is made up of 15 amino acids. Trimming pared 0 bases from V and 6 bases from J, leaving 14 bases between. Germline loops: CDR1 SGHDN, CDR2 FVKESK. The CDR3 sequence is CASSQDWRVWNGYTF. CDR3 nucleotides: TGTGCCAGCAGCCAAGACTGGAGGGTGTGGAATGGCTACACCTTC.